This TCR beta chain stems from a study of CD8+ T cells in alopecia areata. Turning to the study itself: Grafted skin came from C3H/HeJ donors with spontaneous alopecia (about 6-12 months old) and was placed on approximately 7-10-week-old female C3H/HeJ mice. Study-wide results and limits: Relative to mice, TCR sharing across patients was less clear, a difference possibly HLA-related.

Sequencing templates came from extracted RNA that was reverse transcribed into cDNA. Profiled with immunoSEQ multiplex PCR; TCRdb holds only in-frame clones, not every one. The sample has around 300,000 clones, none seen only once. The CDR3 is made up of 15 amino acids. V lost 4 bases, J lost 3 bases, and 3 bases stayed unmatched. The germline V gene has CDR1 LGHNA and CDR2 YNLKQL (reference sequence). Cells that came from pooled cutaneous lymph nodes were sorted using CD4, CD8alpha, NKG2D, NKG2ACE and other markers. About this clone itself: Its specificity is unknown. The genes and germline here are from mouse. The read gets to within 3 residues of the CDR3 end, and the germline J gene fills in the rest.

The clonotype comes from a C3H/HeJ mouse with alopecia areata. Mouse MHC haplotype: H2-k. The material sequenced was CD4+ T cells sorted from a lymph node. The chain combines TRBV5 with TRBJ1-6; 7 bases agree with TRBD1. TRBJ1-6 is identified as an open reading frame with a role that is uncertain. CDR3 amino acids: CASSLGTDYNSPLYF. The sequenced part of the CDR3 DNA is TGTGCCAGCAGCCTCGGGACAGACTATAATTCGCCC.